This T cell receptor (beta chain) appears in the sequencing data of a study of blood T cell repertoires in COVID-19. Whole-study context: The United States, Italy and Spain were the sources of the acute and convalescent COVID-19 samples. Sample material is recorded as cDNA or gDNA derived from T cells, B-cell-depleted T cells, or PBMCs.

Germline V gives CDR1 LGHDT, CDR2 YNNKEL (reference sequence). V was clipped by 3 bases and J by 9 bases; unmatched bases: 8. The length of the CDR3 is 15 residues. In the source study's methods: From reference gene primer amplification, estimates of nucleated cell counts were derived. Assay: immunoSEQ multiplex PCR; the TCRdb copy retains only in-frame clones and omits some. The V and J calls and clone size were taken over from that table, and D and trimming were inferred from the DNA. Among roughly 94,000 clones listed, approximately 82% were seen once. V usage is TRBV3-1 (or the pseudogene TRBV3-2) and J usage is TRBJ1-6; 7 positions match TRBD1. Sequencing was carried out using peripheral blood. This sequence originates from a man aged 55 to 70 with acute or convalescent COVID-19. CDR3 sequence (DNA): TGTGCCAGCAGCCACGCAGACAGGGTTGGTTCACCCCTCCACTTT. Translated, it gives CASSHADRVGSPLHF.